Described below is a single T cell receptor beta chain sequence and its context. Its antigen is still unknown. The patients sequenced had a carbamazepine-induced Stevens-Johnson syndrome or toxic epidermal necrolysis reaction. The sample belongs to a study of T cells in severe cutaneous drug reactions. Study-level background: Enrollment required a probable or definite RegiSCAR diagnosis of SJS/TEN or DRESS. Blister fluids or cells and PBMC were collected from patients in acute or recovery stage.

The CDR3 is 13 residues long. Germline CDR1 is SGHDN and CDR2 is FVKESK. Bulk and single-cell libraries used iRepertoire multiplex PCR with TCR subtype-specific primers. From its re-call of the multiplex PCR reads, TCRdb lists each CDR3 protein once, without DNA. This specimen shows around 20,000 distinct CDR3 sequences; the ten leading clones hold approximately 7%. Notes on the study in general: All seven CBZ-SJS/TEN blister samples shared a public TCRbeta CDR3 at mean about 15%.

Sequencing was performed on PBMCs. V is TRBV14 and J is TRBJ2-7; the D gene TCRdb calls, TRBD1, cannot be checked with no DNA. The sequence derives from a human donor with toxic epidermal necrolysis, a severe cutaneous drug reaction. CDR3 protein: CASSQVPGIEQYF. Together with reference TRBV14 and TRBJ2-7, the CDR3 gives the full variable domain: EAGVTQFPSHSVIEKGQTVTLRCDPISGHDNLYWYRRVMGKEIKFLLHFVKESKQDESGMPNNRFLAERTGGTYSTLKVQPAELEDSGVYFCASSQVPGIEQYFGPGTRLTVT.